This T cell receptor beta chain comes out of a study of shared clonotypes between healthy human individuals. General study points: Only blood was sampled, and tissue TCR repertoires likely differ from blood ones.

CDR1 and CDR2 from the germline V gene are SNHLY and FYNNEI. Trimming removed 1 base from V and 5 bases from J; junction bases left unmatched: 4. There are 15 residues in the CDR3. To note about this clone: The antigen is undetermined.

Samples underwent the assay at deep level. On sorted subsets, replicate PCRs used 200 to 250 ng DNA, or some 28,000 T cell genomes. The repertoire was sequenced with immunoSEQ multiplex PCR; TCRdb's copy has only in-frame clones and lacks some. The table records hundreds of thousands of clones, 97% of them present only once. The sample was naive CD4+ T cells sorted from blood. Noted subset: CD45RA+ positively selected. This TCR derives from a woman aged 25-40 years in good health. This chain uses TRBV2 with TRBJ2-3, with 9 positions matching TRBD2. The CDR3 protein is CASSEEGLARDTQYF. DNA of the CDR3: TGTGCCAGCAGTGAAGAGGGACTAGCAAGAGATACGCAGTATTTT.